This note documents a single T cell receptor (beta chain) sequence. TCRdb ran MiXCR on the RT-PCR reads and lists one entry per CDR3 protein. The sample yields about 780,000 distinct CDR3 sequences, under 20% seen once. CDR1 is SQVTM, CDR2 ANQGSEA, per germline. Between the trimmed V and J ends, which lost 6 bases and 5 bases, there was a span of 10 bases. This CDR3 has 12 residues. This sample is part of a study of response to subunit inactivated influenza vaccine. The receptor was derived from a man aged 50 to 59 who received an inactivated influenza vaccine. The sample consisted of PBMCs from blood, taken about 5 days after vaccination. The J gene is TRBJ2-2, the V gene TRBV29-1; D not resolved. This chain's CDR3 is CSVSSRTGELFF. The CDR3 region has the DNA TGCAGCGTATCCTCCAGAACCGGGGAGCTGTTTTTT.